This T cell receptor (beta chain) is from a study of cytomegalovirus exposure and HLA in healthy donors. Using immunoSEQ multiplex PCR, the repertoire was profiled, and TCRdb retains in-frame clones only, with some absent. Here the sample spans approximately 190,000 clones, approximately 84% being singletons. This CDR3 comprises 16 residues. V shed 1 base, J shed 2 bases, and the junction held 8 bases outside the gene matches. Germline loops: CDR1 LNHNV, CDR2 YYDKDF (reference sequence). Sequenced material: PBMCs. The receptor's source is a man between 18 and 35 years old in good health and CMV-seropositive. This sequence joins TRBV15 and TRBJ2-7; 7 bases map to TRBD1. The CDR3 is CATSRAQGVATYEQYF. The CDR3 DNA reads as TGTGCCACCAGCAGAGCGCAGGGGGTTGCGACCTACGAGCAGTACTTC. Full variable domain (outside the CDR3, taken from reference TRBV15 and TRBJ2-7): DAMVIQNPRYQVTQFGKPVTLSCSQTLNHNVMYWYQQKSSQAPKLLFHYYDKDFNNEADTPDNFQSRRPNTSFCFLDIRSPGLGDTAMYLCATSRAQGVATYEQYFGPGTRLTVT.